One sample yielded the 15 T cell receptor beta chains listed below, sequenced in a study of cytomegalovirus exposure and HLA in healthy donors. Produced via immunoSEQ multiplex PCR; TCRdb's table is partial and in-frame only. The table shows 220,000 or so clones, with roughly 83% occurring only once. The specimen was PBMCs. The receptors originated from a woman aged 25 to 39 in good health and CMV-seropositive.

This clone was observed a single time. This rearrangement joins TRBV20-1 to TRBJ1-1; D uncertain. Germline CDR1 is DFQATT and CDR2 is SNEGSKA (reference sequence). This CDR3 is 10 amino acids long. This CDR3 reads CRARALEAFF. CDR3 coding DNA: TGCAGGGCCCGCGCGCTTGAAGCTTTCTTT.

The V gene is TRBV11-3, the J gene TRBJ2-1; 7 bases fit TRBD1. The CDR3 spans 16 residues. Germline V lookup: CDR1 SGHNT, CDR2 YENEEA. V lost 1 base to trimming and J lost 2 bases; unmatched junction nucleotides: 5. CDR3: CASSLVGTEPYNEQFF. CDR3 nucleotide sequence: TGTGCCAGCAGCTTAGTTGGGACAGAACCCTACAATGAGCAGTTCTTC.

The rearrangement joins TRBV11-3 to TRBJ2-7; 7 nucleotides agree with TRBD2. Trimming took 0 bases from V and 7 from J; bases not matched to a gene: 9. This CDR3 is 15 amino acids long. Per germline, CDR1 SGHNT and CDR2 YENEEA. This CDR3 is CASSLDGASGGEQYF. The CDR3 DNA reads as TGTGCCAGCAGCTTAGATGGGGCTAGCGGTGGGGAGCAGTACTTC.

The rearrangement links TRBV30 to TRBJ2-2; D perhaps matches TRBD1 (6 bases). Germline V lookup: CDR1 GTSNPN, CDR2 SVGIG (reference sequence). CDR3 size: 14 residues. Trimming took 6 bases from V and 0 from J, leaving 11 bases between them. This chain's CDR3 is CACTGTSNTGELFF. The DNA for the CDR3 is TGTGCCTGCACGGGGACATCGAACACCGGGGAGCTGTTTTTT.

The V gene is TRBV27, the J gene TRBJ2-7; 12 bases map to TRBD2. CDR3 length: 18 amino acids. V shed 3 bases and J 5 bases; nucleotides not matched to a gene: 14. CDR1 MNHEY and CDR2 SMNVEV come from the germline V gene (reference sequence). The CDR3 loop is CASSLLAGGPGGQDEQYF. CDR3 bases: TGTGCCAGCAGTTTGCTAGCGGGAGGGCCAGGAGGTCAGGACGAGCAGTACTTC.

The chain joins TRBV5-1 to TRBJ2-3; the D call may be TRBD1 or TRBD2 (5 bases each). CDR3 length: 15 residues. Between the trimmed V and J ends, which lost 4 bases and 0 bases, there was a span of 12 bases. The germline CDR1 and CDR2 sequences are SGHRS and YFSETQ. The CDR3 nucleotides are TGCGCCAGCAGCACCTCCGGGACCAGCACAGATACGCAGTATTTT. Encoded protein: CASSTSGTSTDTQYF.

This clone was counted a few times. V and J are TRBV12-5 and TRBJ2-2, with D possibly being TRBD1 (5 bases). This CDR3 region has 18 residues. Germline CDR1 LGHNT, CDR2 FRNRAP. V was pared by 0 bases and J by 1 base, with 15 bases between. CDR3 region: CASGLVPDGRVNTGELFF. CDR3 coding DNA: TGTGCTAGTGGTTTGGTACCGGATGGCAGGGTGAACACCGGGGAGCTGTTTTTT. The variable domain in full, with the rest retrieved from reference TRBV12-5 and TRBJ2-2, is DARVTQTPRHKVTEMGQEVTMRCQPILGHNTVFWYRQTMMQGLELLAYFRNRAPLDDSGMPKDRFSAEMPDATLATLKIQPSEPRDSAVYFCASGLVPDGRVNTGELFFGEGSRLTVL.

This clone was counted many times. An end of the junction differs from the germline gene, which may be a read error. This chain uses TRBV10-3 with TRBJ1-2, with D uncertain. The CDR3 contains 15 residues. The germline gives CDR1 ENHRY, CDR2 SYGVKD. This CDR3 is CASSEAETANYGYTF. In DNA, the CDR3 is TGTGCCAGCAGTGAAGCCGAGACTGCTAACTATGGCTACACCTTC.

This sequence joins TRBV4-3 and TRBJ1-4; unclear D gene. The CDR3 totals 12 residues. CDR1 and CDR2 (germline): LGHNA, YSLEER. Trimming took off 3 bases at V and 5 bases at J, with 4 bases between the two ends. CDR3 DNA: TGCGCCAGCAGCCACCTAAATGAAAAACTGTTTTTT. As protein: CASSHLNEKLFF.

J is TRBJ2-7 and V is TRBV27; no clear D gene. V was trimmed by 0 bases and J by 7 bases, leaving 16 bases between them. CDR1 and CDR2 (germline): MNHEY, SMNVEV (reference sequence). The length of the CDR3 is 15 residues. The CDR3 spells CASSLSPGSPGEQYF. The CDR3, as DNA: TGTGCCAGCAGTTTATCCCCCGGCAGCCCTGGTGAGCAGTACTTC.

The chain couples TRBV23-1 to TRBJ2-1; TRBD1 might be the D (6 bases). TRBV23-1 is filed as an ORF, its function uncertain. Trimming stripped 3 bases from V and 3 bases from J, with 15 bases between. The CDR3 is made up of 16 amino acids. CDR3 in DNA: TGCGCCAGCAGTCAGCTACTCCGGGACAACTACAATGAGCAGTTCTTC. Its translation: CASSQLLRDNYNEQFF.

The DNA for the CDR3 is TGCAGCGGACGACAGGAGTCGAACACCGGGGAGCTGTTTTTT. It translates to CSGRQESNTGELFF. V and J are TRBV29-1 and TRBJ2-2; a possible D gene is TRBD1 (6 bases). V shed 7 bases and J shed 0 bases, with 12 bases lying between them. Germline CDR1 and CDR2: SQVTM and ANQGSEA. This CDR3 has 14 amino acids.

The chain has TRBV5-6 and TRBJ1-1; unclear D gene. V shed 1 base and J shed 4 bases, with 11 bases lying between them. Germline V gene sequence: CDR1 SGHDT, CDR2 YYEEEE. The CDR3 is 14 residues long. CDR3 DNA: TGTGCCAGCAGCTTGTATTCACGGGGCACTGAAGCTTTCTTT. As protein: CASSLYSRGTEAFF.

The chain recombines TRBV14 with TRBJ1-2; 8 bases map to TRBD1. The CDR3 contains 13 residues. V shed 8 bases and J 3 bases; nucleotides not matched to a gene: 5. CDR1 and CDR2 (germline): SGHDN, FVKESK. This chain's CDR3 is CASARGLDYGYTF. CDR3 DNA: TGTGCCAGCGCCAGGGGGCTTGACTATGGCTACACCTTC.

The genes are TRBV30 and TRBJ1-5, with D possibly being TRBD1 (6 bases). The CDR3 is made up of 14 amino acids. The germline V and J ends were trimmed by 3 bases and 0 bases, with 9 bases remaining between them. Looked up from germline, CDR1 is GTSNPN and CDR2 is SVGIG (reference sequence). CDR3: CAWRGADSNQPQHF. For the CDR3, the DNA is TGTGCCTGGAGGGGGGCCGATAGCAATCAGCCCCAGCATTTT. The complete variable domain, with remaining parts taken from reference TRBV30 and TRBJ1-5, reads SQTIHQWPATLVQPVGSPLSLECTVEGTSNPNLYWYRQAAGRGLQLLFYSVGIGQISSEVPQNLSASRPQDRQFILSSKKLLLSDSGFYLCAWRGADSNQPQHFGDGTRLSIL.